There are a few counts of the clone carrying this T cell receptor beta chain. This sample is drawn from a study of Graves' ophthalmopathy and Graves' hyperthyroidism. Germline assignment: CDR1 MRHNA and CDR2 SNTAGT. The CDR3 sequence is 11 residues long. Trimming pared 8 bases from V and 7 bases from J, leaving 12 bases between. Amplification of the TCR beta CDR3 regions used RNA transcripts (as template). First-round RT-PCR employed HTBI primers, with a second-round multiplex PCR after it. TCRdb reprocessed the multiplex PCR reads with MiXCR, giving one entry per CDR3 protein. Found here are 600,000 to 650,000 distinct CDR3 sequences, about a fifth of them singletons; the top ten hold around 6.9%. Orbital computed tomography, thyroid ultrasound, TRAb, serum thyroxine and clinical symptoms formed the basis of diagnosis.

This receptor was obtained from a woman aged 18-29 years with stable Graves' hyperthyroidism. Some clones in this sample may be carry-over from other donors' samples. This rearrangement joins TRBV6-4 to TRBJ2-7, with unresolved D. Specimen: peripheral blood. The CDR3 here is CASERVGEQYF. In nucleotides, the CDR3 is TGTGCCAGCGAAAGAGTAGGAGAGCAGTACTTC.